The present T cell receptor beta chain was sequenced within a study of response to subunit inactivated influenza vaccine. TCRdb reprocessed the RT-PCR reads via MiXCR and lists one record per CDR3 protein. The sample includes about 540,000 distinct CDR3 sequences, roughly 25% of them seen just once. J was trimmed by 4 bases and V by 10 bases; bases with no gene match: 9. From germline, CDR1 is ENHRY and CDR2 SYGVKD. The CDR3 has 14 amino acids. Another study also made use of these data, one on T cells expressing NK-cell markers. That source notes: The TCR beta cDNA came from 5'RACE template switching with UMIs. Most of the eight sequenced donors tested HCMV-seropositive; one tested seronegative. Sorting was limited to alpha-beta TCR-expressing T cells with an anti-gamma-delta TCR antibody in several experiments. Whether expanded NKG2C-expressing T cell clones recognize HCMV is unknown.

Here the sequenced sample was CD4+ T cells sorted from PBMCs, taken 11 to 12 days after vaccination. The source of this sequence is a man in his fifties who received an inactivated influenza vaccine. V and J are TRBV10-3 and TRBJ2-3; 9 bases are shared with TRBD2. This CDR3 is CATQSSGGPDTQYF. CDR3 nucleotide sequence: TGTGCCACTCAGAGTAGCGGGGGTCCAGATACGCAGTATTTT.